The present T cell receptor beta chain was sequenced within a study of blood T cells in healthy people across ages. The overall study: The capture of about one barcoded beta molecule per two T cells was achieved by template switching.

V lost 10 bases, J lost 0 bases, and 12 bases lay in between. Germline CDR1 reads MGHDK; CDR2 reads SYGVNS. This CDR3 is 14 amino acids long. The authors ran a second PCR of about 6 to 11 cycles using a sample-barcoded 5' primer and a J-beta primer mix. Tags on each cDNA molecule came from a template-switch adaptor with 12 random nucleotides. From the 5' RACE reads, TCRdb called clonotypes with MiXCR, one entry per CDR3 protein. The table lists roughly 830,000 distinct CDR3 sequences, roughly 60% of them singletons. The specimen sequenced was blood. The receptor was derived from a man aged 30 to 39 in good health. The chain carries TRBV25-1 and TRBJ1-4, with no clear D. CDR3 sequence: CATSQEATNEKLFF. CDR3 in DNA: TGTGCCACCAGCCAGGAAGCAACTAATGAAAAACTGTTTTTT.